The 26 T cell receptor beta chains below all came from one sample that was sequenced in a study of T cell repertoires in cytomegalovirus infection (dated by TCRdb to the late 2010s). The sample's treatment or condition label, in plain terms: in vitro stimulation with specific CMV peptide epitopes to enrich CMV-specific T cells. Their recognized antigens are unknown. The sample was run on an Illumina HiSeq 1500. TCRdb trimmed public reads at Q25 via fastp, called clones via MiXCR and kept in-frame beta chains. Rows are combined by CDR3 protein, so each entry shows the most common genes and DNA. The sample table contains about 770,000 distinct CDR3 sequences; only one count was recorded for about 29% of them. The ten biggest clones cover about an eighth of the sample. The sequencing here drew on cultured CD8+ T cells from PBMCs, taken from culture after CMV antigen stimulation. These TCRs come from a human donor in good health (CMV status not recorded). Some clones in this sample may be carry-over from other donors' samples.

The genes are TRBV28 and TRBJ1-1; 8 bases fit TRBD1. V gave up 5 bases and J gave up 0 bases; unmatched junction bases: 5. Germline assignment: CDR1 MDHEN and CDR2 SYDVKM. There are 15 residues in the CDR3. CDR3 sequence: CASSVDRVLNTEAFF. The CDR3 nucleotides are TGTGCCAGCAGTGTGGACAGGGTCCTGAACACTGAAGCTTTCTTT.

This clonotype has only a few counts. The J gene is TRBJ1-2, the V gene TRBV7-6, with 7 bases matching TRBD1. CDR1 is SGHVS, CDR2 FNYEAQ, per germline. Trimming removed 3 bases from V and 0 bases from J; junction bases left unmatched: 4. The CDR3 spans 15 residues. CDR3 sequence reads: CASSFGTDPNYGYTF. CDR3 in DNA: TGTGCCAGCAGCTTTGGGACAGACCCTAACTATGGCTACACCTTC.

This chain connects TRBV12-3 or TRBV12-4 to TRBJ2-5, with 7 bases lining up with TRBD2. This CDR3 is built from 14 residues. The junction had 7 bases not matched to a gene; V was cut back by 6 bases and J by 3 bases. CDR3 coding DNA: TGTGCCAGCAGCCTCGTGGGGGGGAAAGAGACCCAGTACTTC. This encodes CASSLVGGKETQYF.

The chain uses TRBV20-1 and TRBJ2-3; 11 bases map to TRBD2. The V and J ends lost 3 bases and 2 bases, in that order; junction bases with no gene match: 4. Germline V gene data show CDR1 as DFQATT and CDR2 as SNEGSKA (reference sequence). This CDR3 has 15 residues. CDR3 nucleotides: TGCAGTGCTAGTATGGGACTAGCGGACACAGATACGCAGTATTTT. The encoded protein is CSASMGLADTDTQYF.

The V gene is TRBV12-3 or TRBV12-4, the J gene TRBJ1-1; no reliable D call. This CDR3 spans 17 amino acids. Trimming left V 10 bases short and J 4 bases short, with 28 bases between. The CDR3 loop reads CATLKGEGFGLSTEAFF. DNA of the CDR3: TGTGCCACCCTAAAAGGCGAGGGATTTGGATTGTCCACTGAAGCTTTCTTT.

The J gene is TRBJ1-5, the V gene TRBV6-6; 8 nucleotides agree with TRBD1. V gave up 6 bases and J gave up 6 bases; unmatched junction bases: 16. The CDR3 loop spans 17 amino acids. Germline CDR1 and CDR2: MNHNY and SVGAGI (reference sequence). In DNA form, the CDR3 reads TGTGCCAGCAGCCTACATAAGCCAGGGGGCCTCTTTCAGCCCCAGCATTTT. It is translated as CASSLHKPGGLFQPQHF.

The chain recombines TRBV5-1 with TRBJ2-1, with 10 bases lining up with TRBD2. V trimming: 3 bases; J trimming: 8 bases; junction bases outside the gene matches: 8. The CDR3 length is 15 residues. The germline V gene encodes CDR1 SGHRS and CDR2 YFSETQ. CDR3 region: CASSSQRGGRDEQFF. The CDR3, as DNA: TGCGCCAGCAGCTCTCAGCGGGGGGGCCGCGATGAGCAGTTCTTC.

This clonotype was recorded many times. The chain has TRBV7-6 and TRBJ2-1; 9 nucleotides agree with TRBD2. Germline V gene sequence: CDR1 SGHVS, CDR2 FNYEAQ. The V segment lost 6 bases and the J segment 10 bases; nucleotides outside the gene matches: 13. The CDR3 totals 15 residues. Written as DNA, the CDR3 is TGTGCCAGCAGTCAGGGAGCGGGGGGCCCAGCCGAGCAGTTCTTC. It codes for CASSQGAGGPAEQFF.

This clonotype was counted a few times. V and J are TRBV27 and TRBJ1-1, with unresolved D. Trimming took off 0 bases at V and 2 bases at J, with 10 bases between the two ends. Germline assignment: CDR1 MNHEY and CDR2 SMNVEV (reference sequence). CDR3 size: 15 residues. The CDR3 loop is CASSLSRVLNTEAFF. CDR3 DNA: TGTGCCAGCAGTTTATCGAGGGTTCTCAACACTGAAGCTTTCTTT.

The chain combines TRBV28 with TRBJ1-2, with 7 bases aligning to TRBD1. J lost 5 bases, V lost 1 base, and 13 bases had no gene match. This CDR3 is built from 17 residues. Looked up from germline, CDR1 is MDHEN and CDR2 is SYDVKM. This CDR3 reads CASSLSRGTDQKYGYTF. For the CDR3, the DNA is TGTGCCAGCAGTTTATCCAGGGGGACAGACCAGAAGTATGGCTACACCTTC.

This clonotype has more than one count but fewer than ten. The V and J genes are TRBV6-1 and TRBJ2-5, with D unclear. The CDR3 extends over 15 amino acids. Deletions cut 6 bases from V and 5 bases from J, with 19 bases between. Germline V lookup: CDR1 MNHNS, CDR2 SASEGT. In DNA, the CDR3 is TGTGCCAGCAGGGACGAAAGGACGCCATGGGAGACCCAGTACTTC. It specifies CASRDERTPWETQYF.

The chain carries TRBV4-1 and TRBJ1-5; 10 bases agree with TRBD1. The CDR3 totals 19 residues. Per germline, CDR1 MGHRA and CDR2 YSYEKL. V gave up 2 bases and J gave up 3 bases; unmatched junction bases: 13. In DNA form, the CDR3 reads TGCGCCAGCAGCCAATTTATCATAAGAGGGACAGGGGACAATCAGCCCCAGCATTTT. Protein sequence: CASSQFIIRGTGDNQPQHF.

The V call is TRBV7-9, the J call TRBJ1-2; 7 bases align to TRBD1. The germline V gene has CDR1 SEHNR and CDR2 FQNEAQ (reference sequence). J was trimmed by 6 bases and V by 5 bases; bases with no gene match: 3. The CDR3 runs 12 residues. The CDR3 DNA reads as TGTGCCAGCAGCGACAGGGCCGATGGCTACACCTTC. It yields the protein CASSDRADGYTF.

The CDR3 reads CASMGAGGLPQETQYF. Written as DNA, the CDR3 is TGTGCCAGCATGGGGGCAGGGGGTCTACCACAAGAGACCCAGTACTTC. The chain links TRBV7-8 to TRBJ2-5, with 7 bases lining up with TRBD1. CDR1 is SGHVS and CDR2 is FQNEAQ in the germline V gene. The CDR3 covers 16 residues. The trim removed 7 bases at V and 2 bases at J, leaving 13 bases unmatched.

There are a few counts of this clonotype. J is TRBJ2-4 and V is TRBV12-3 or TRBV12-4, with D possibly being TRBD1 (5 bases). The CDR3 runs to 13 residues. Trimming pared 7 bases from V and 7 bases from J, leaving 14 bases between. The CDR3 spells CASTTSPGNIQYF. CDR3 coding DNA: TGTGCCAGCACCACCTCGCCAGGGAACATTCAGTACTTC.

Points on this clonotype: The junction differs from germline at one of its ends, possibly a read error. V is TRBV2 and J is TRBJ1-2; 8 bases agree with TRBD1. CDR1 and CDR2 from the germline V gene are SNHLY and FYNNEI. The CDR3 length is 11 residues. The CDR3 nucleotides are TGTGCCACCCTAGCCCGGGACAGGTTCTCCTTC. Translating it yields CATLARDRFSF.

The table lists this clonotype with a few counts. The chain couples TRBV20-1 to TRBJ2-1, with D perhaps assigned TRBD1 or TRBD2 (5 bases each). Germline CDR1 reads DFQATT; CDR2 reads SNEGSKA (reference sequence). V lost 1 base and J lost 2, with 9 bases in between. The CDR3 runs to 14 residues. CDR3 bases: TGCAGTGCTAGAGCTGGGGGAACCTACAATGAGCAGTTCTTC. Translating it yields CSARAGGTYNEQFF.

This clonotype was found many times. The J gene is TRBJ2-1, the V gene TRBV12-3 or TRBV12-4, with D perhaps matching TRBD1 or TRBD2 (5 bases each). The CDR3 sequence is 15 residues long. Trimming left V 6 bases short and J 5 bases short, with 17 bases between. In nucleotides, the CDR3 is TGTGCCAGCAGCAAAAGAGGGGACGGTGACAATGAGCAGTTCTTC. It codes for CASSKRGDGDNEQFF.

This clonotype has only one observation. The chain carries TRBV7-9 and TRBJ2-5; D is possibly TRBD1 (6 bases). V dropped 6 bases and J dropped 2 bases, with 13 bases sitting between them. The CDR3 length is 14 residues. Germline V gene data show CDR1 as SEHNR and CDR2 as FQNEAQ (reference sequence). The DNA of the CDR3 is TGTGCCAGCAGTCACCGGGACAATCAAGAGACCCAGTACTTC. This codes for CASSHRDNQETQYF.

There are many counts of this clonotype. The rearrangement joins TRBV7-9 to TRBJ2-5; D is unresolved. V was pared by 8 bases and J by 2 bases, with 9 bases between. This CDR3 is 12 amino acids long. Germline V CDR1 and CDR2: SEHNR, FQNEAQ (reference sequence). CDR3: CASQSEQETQYF. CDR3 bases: TGTGCCAGCCAGTCCGAGCAAGAGACCCAGTACTTC.

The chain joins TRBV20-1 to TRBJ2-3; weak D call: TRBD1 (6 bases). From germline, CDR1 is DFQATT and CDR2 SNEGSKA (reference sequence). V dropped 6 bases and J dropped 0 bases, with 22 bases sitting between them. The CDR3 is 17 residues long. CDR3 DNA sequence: TGCAGTGCCCAGGAAACAACTCAGGGGCTTAGCACAGATACGCAGTATTTT. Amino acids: CSAQETTQGLSTDTQYF.

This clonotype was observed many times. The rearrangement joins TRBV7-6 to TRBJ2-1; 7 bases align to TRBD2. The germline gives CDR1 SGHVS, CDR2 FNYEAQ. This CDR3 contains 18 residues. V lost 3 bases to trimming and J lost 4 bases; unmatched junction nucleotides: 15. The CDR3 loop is CASSLGLAERNLYNEQFF. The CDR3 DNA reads TGTGCCAGCAGCTTGGGCCTAGCGGAACGGAACCTTTACAATGAGCAGTTCTTC.

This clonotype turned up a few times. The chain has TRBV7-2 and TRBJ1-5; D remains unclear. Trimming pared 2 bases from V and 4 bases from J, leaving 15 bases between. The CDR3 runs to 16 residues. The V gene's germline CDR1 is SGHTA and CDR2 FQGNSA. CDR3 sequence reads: CASSLITFDQNQPQHF. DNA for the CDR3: TGTGCCAGCAGCTTAATCACGTTCGACCAGAATCAGCCCCAGCATTTT.

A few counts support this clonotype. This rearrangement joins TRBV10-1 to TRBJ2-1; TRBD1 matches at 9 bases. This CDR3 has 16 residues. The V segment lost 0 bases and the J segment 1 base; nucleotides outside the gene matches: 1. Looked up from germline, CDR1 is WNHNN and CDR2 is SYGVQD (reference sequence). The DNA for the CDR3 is TGCGCCAGCAGTGAGTCGGGACAGGGTTCCTACAATGAGCAGTTCTTC. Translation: CASSESGQGSYNEQFF.

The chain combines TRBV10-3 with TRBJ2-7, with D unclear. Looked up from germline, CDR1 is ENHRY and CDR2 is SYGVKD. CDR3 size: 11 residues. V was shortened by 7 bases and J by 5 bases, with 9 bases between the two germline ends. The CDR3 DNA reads TGTGCCATCAAAGGTGACCACGAGCAGTACTTC. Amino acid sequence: CAIKGDHEQYF.

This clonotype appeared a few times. The DNA of the CDR3 is TGTGCCAGCAGCCAAGAAGGACAGCCTCGAGGAGGCACTGAAGCTTTCTTT. This codes for CASSQEGQPRGGTEAFF. V is TRBV14 and J is TRBJ1-1; D is possibly TRBD1 (6 bases). V was trimmed by 0 bases and J by 4 bases, leaving 18 bases between them. CDR1 SGHDN and CDR2 FVKESK come from the germline V gene. The CDR3 has 17 residues.